This record concerns one TCR beta chain sequence. Its target is not known. Profiled with immunoSEQ multiplex PCR; TCRdb holds only in-frame clones, not every one. The table shows roughly 500,000 clones, with 76% occurring only once. This CDR3 contains 12 residues. Germline CDR1 reads SQVTM; CDR2 reads ANQGSEA. V was clipped by 6 bases and J by 7 bases; unmatched bases: 7. This sample was included in a study of shared clonotypes between healthy human individuals. For the study at large: Serving as donors were a couple of women and three men, whose ages spanned 18 to 49. Whole-study results and caveats: Only blood samples were collected, and tissue repertoires likely differ.

Every donor was a Caucasian adult from Nashville, Tennessee. Researchers drew on approximately 92 million PBMCs for genomic DNA from unsorted samples. This sequence joins TRBV29-1 and TRBJ1-2; TRBD1 agrees at 8 bases. What was sequenced was PBMCs. The sequence was collected from a woman between 35 and 50 years old in good health. Some clones in this sample may be carry-over from other donors' samples. As DNA, the CDR3 is TGCAGCGTCTCGGACAGGGCTACTGGCTACACCTTC. It specifies CSVSDRATGYTF.